Listed here are 26 T cell receptor beta chains from one sample, sequenced in a study of T-cell reconstitution after alpha-beta-depleted transplantation in children. Unique molecular identifiers featured in how the TCRbeta library was prepared. TCRdb re-called the PCR reads with MiXCR, one entry per CDR3 protein. The data show about a million distinct CDR3 sequences, 25% to 30% seen once. Sequenced here: PBMCs, mostly from graft donor cells, sampled 360 days after TCRalphabeta/CD19-depleted stem cell transplant. The receptors were sampled from a boy younger than two who had a stem cell transplant for SCID, so the T cells may come from the graft donor.

The chain joins TRBV29-1 to TRBJ2-3; 9 bases match TRBD1. V lost 7 bases, J lost 3 bases, and 5 bases stayed unmatched. The CDR3 runs 13 residues. CDR1 and CDR2 (germline): SQVTM, ANQGSEA. The CDR3 loop reads CSARDRVTDTQYF. DNA of the CDR3: TGCAGCGCCCGGGACAGGGTGACAGATACGCAGTATTTT.

Only a few counts were recorded for this clonotype. V usage is TRBV3-1 and J usage is TRBJ2-6, with 9 bases matching TRBD1. Trimming removed 3 bases from V and 4 bases from J; junction bases left unmatched: 4. The CDR3 spans 16 residues. Germline loops: CDR1 LGHDT, CDR2 YNNKEL (reference sequence). The CDR3 spells CASSHDRGIGANVLTF. CDR3 nucleotides: TGTGCCAGCAGCCACGACAGGGGGATAGGGGCCAACGTCCTGACTTTC.

The rearrangement joins TRBV29-1 to TRBJ2-7; D is unclear. Germline assignment: CDR1 SQVTM and CDR2 ANQGSEA. The V and J ends lost 4 bases and 1 base respectively, with 11 bases between them. The CDR3 runs to 13 residues. The CDR3 loop reads CSVATAISYEQYF. CDR3 DNA sequence: TGCAGCGTTGCCACAGCTATTTCCTACGAGCAGTACTTC.

V gene TRBV12-3 or TRBV12-4 combines with J gene TRBJ2-3; no reliable D call. With 5 bases removed from V and 1 base from J, the gap between germline ends came to 16 bases. The CDR3 is 16 residues long. CDR3 amino acids: CASSPYLSPGTDTQYF. CDR3 DNA sequence: TGTGCCAGCAGTCCTTACCTCAGTCCGGGCACAGATACGCAGTATTTT.

The gene calls are TRBV14 and TRBJ2-7; 7 positions match TRBD1. The ends lost 4 bases at V and 5 bases at J; junction bases unmatched: 14. The CDR3 is 16 amino acids. Germline values: CDR1 SGHDN, CDR2 FVKESK. The CDR3, as DNA: TGTGCCAGCAGCCCCACAGGGACAGTCCTAGGGAACGAGCAGTACTTC. It encodes CASSPTGTVLGNEQYF.

This clonotype was observed a handful of times. This chain uses TRBV7-3 with TRBJ1-3; tentative D call: TRBD1 (6 bases). V was pared by 4 bases and J by 0 bases, with 16 bases between. Germline loops: CDR1 SGHTA, CDR2 FQGTGA. This CDR3 spans 17 amino acids. Here the CDR3 reads CASSSEGGPPSGNTIYF. The CDR3 nucleotides read TGTGCCAGCAGCTCCGAGGGGGGGCCCCCCTCTGGAAACACCATATATTTT.

The chain uses TRBV6-2 or TRBV6-3 and TRBJ2-3; D not certain. The CDR3 consists of 16 residues. Per germline, CDR1 MNHEY and CDR2 SVGEGT. V was trimmed by 6 bases and J by 0 bases, leaving 16 bases between them. The CDR3 spells CASSRLIRSSTDTQYF. In nucleotides, the CDR3 is TGTGCCAGCAGCAGACTCATAAGATCTAGCACAGATACGCAGTATTTT.

This clonotype was counted once. The chain couples TRBV29-1 to TRBJ1-2; possibly TRBD1 for D (5 bases). The germline CDR1 and CDR2 sequences are SQVTM and ANQGSEA. Trimming shortened V by 3 bases and J by 0 bases, and 8 bases separated the two germline ends. CDR3 length: 13 amino acids. CDR3 in DNA: TGCAGCGTTGACAGGGATGCTAACTATGGCTACACCTTC. Its protein product is CSVDRDANYGYTF.

This clonotype was counted ten times or more. The V and J genes are TRBV29-1 and TRBJ2-1, with a tentative D call TRBD2 (6 bases). Germline lookup yields CDR1 SQVTM and CDR2 ANQGSEA. This CDR3 is built from 14 residues. V was pared by 7 bases and J by 5 bases, with 18 bases between. The DNA of the CDR3 is TGCAGCGGAAAAGGGACTCGAGAGAACAATGAGCAGTTCTTC. Its translation is CSGKGTRENNEQFF.

The gene calls are TRBV9 and TRBJ2-7; weak D call: TRBD2 (5 bases). Germline loops: CDR1 SGDLS, CDR2 YYNGEE. The CDR3 covers 16 residues. Trimming stripped 0 bases from V and 1 base from J, with 14 bases between. CDR3 in DNA: TGTGCCAGCAGCGTAGGGGAGTTCCCCGGGTCCTACGAGCAGTACTTC. As protein: CASSVGEFPGSYEQYF.

This clonotype was detected only a few times. The V and J genes are TRBV20-1 and TRBJ1-2; D possibly corresponds to TRBD1 (5 bases). Germline V lookup: CDR1 DFQATT, CDR2 SNEGSKA (reference sequence). The V end was cut by 3 bases, the J end by 10 bases, with 21 bases between. The CDR3 is 14 amino acids. The CDR3, as DNA: TGCAGTGCTAGGGCAGGGCGGGGGAGGGTGGACTACACCTTC. It codes for CSARAGRGRVDYTF.

The genes are TRBV19 and TRBJ1-1; D call uncertain. The CDR3 has 15 amino acids. Deletions cut 6 bases from V and 6 bases from J, with 20 bases between. The germline V gene has CDR1 LNHDA and CDR2 SQIVND (reference sequence). CDR3 coding DNA: TGTGCCAGTAGGCTTAAACGGGGAGGCGAAGCTGAAGCTTTCTTT. Translating gives CASRLKRGGEAEAFF.

This clonotype was detected only a few times. The chain has TRBV12-3 or TRBV12-4 and TRBJ2-7; 9 bases line up with TRBD1. The CDR3 sequence is 14 residues long. With 0 bases clipped from V and 6 bases from J, the junction kept 3 bases outside the gene matches. The CDR3 loop reads CASSLAQGASEQYF. CDR3 sequence (DNA): TGTGCCAGCAGTTTAGCACAGGGGGCGAGCGAGCAGTACTTC.

This clonotype has just a few counts. V gene TRBV5-1 combines with J gene TRBJ2-7, with 14 bases lining up with TRBD2. Unmatched junction bases numbered 11, after V lost 2 bases and J lost 7 bases. The CDR3 totals 17 residues. The V gene's germline CDR1 is SGHRS and CDR2 YFSETQ. DNA of the CDR3: TGCGCCAGCAGCTTCTCGACTAGCGGGGGGGCCTGGTATGAGCAGTACTTC. It codes for CASSFSTSGGAWYEQYF.

This chain connects TRBV30 to TRBJ2-5; D not certain. Germline V CDR1 and CDR2: GTSNPN, SVGIG (reference sequence). V was clipped by 2 bases and J by 5 bases, with 18 bases between them. The CDR3 covers 15 residues. The DNA of the CDR3 is TGTGCCTGGAGTCTCGGCGGAACTCCCCACGAGACCCAGTACTTC. This codes for CAWSLGGTPHETQYF. The entire variable domain, with the rest obtained from reference TRBV30 and TRBJ2-5, is as follows: SQTIHQWPATLVQPVGSPLSLECTVEGTSNPNLYWYRQAAGRGLQLLFYSVGIGQISSEVPQNLSASRPQDRQFILSSKKLLLSDSGFYLCAWSLGGTPHETQYFGPGTRLLVL.

This clonotype was seen a few times. The chain joins TRBV5-1 to TRBJ2-5; the match to TRBD2 covers 7 bases. The germline V gene encodes CDR1 SGHRS and CDR2 YFSETQ. V gave up 4 bases and J gave up 3 bases; unmatched junction bases: 3. The CDR3 is made up of 13 amino acids. The CDR3 DNA reads as TGCGCCAGCAGCGGGGGGGTAGAAGAGACCCAGTACTTC. It encodes CASSGGVEETQYF.

The V call is TRBV11-2, the J call TRBJ2-5; 14 bases are shared with TRBD2. Germline CDR1 SGHAT, CDR2 FQNNGV. The CDR3 is made up of 17 amino acids. J was trimmed by 4 bases and V by 3 bases; bases with no gene match: 7. The CDR3 DNA follows: TGTGCCAGCAGCTTGGTAGGACTAGCGGGGGGTTTAGAGACCCAGTACTTC. Translation: CASSLVGLAGGLETQYF.

This rearrangement joins TRBV7-9 to TRBJ2-2; TRBD2 might be the D (6 bases). CDR3 length equals 15 residues. Germline V gives CDR1 SEHNR, CDR2 FQNEAQ (reference sequence). The V end lost 8 bases, the J end lost 6 bases, and 19 bases lay between the germline ends. This chain's CDR3 is CASLGHPGDPGELFF. The CDR3 region has the DNA TGTGCCAGCCTGGGCCATCCGGGAGACCCCGGGGAGCTGTTTTTT.

The chain recombines TRBV18 with TRBJ2-2, with TRBD1 as a possible D gene (6 bases). From germline, CDR1 is KGHSH and CDR2 LQKENI. This CDR3 is built from 16 residues. Between the trimmed V and J ends, which lost 2 bases and 0 bases, there was a span of 10 bases. CDR3 residues: CASSPNRAANTGELFF. CDR3 bases: TGTGCCAGCTCACCAAACAGGGCTGCGAACACCGGGGAGCTGTTTTTT.

This clonotype was found a few times. An end of the junction does not agree with germline; a read error may underlie this. The rearrangement uses TRBV20-1 and TRBJ2-1; 10 nucleotides line up with TRBD1. From germline, CDR1 is DFQATT and CDR2 SNEGSKA (reference sequence). CDR3 length equals 10 residues. For the CDR3, the DNA is TGCAGTGCCGGGGACAGGGGTTATAACTTC. This codes for CSAGDRGYNF.

The chain couples TRBV20-1 to TRBJ2-7; TRBD1 aligns across 9 bases. Losses at the gene ends were 3 bases for V and 4 bases for J; bases not matched to a gene: 7. CDR1 DFQATT and CDR2 SNEGSKA come from the germline V gene (reference sequence). The CDR3 extends over 14 amino acids. Written as DNA, the CDR3 is TGCAGTGCTAGGTCGGGACAGGGTGTTTACGAGCAGTACTTC. It yields the protein CSARSGQGVYEQYF.

This clonotype was recorded at least ten times. The chain combines TRBV28 with TRBJ1-2; 12 nucleotides match TRBD1. With V trimmed by 5 bases and J by 3 bases, 7 bases remained unmatched. This CDR3 is 16 amino acids long. Germline-derived CDR1 and CDR2 are MDHEN and SYDVKM. The DNA for the CDR3 is TGTGCCAGCAGTCCGGGACAGGGGGCGCCGTACTATGGCTACACCTTC. Its protein product is CASSPGQGAPYYGYTF.

Here the CDR3 DNA reads TGTGCCAGCAGCAAATTGAGCGGGGGGGCATACAATGAGCAGTTCTTC. Protein sequence: CASSKLSGGAYNEQFF. The V and J genes are TRBV9 and TRBJ2-1; 10 nucleotides match TRBD2. The length of the CDR3 is 16 residues. The ends lost 4 bases at V and 4 bases at J; junction bases unmatched: 8. The V gene's germline CDR1 is SGDLS and CDR2 YYNGEE.

The gene calls are TRBV5-1 and TRBJ1-4; tentative D call: TRBD1 (6 bases). There are 14 residues in the CDR3. CDR1 SGHRS and CDR2 YFSETQ come from the germline V gene. Deletions cut 1 base from V and 8 bases from J, with 12 bases between. In DNA, the CDR3 is TGCGCCAGCAGCTTGCAGGGGCCTGGAGAAAAACTGTTTTTT. As protein: CASSLQGPGEKLFF.

This chain links TRBV12-3 or TRBV12-4 with TRBJ1-4; 11 bases fit TRBD1. V trimming: 3 bases; J trimming: 10 bases; junction bases outside the gene matches: 4. There are 14 residues in the CDR3. The CDR3 protein is CASSFSGTGGKLFF. The CDR3 bases are TGTGCCAGCAGTTTTTCCGGGACAGGGGGAAAACTGTTTTTT.

V is TRBV7-9 and J is TRBJ2-3; no clear D gene. Trimming took 1 base from V and 14 from J, leaving 13 bases between them. Germline V gives CDR1 SEHNR, CDR2 FQNEAQ (reference sequence). The CDR3 extends over 12 amino acids. The CDR3 region is CASSLGRDRPYF. DNA for the CDR3: TGTGCCAGCAGCTTAGGCAGAGATCGCCCGTATTTT.